A selection of T cell receptor beta chains follows, all from one sample in a study of vaccination effects on CD4 cells after COVID-19. Repertoires were generated with immunoSEQ multiplex PCR, while TCRdb's copy carries only in-frame clones and drops some. The data hold roughly 63,000 clones, with 80% observed a single time. The antigens these receptors bind are not known. The specimen comprised CD4+ T cells from PBMCs cultured with SARS-CoV-2 spike peptides, sampled before COVID-19 vaccination. The receptors stem from a human donor who received a COVID-19 vaccine. The CDR3 runs from the conserved cysteine through the conserved F or W. A D gene is named only where the DNA matches it firmly. Some rows mark clone size as missing; the rest say once, few, many or name a class of expanded clone.

TRBD1,16,NA,TRBV9,TRBJ1-4,CASSVGTGHINEKLFF,TGTGCCAGCAGCGTAGGGACAGGACACATTAATGAAAAACTGTTTTTT
NA,15,NA,TRBV6-1,TRBJ2-3,CASSEALQGTYTQYF,TGTGCCAGCAGTGAAGCGCTTCAAGGAACCTACACGCAGTATTTT
NA,11,NA,TRBV18,TRBJ1-2,CASSPGSGYTF,TGTGCCAGCTCACCAGGGAGCGGCTACACCTTC
TRBD1,13,NA,TRBV5-8,TRBJ2-3,CASPGTGADTQYF,TGTGCCAGCCCCGGGACAGGGGCAGATACGCAGTATTTT
NA,18,once,TRBV28,TRBJ2-3,CASSPPGRLVYSTDTQYF,TGTGCCAGCAGTCCCCCCGGCCGATTGGTGTATAGCACAGATACGCAGTATTTT
NA,16,NA,TRBV2,TRBJ1-4,CASSWLGGATNEKLFF,TGTGCCAGCAGCTGGCTGGGGGGTGCAACTAATGAAAAACTGTTTTTT
NA,12,NA,TRBV19,TRBJ1-5,CASSIGTQPQHF,TGTGCCAGTAGTATAGGTACTCAGCCCCAGCATTTT
NA,14,NA,TRBV21-1,TRBJ2-3,CASRQGLKRDTQYF,TGTGCCAGCAGGCAGGGACTGAAGCGAGATACGCAGTATTTT
NA,13,NA,TRBV5-1,TRBJ1-1,CASSLELGSEAFF,TGCGCCAGCAGCTTGGAGCTGGGCAGTGAAGCTTTCTTT
NA,15,few,TRBV12-5,TRBJ1-6,CASGADRGYNSPLHF,TGTGCTAGTGGAGCCGACAGAGGCTATAATTCACCCCTCCACTTT
TRBD1,15,NA,TRBV24-1,TRBJ1-2,CATSDSGQGGGGYTF,TGTGCCACCAGTGACTCCGGACAGGGGGGAGGTGGCTACACCTTC
NA,8,NA,TRBV29-1,TRBJ2-4,CSSPGQYF,TGCAGCTCCCCCGGCCAGTACTTC
TRBD1,16,NA,TRBV24-1,TRBJ2-2,CATSPQGQWNTGELFF,TGTGCCACCAGTCCCCAGGGACAGTGGAACACCGGGGAGCTGTTTTTT
NA,13,NA,TRBV5-6,TRBJ1-1,CASSYGGALKAFF,TGTGCCAGCAGTTACGGGGGGGCACTGAAAGCTTTCTTT
NA,15,NA,TRBV5-1,TRBJ2-5,CASSPRASGKETQYF,TGCGCCAGCAGCCCACGGGCTTCAGGGAAAGAGACCCAGTACTTC
TRBD2,17,NA,TRBV5-1,TRBJ2-5,CASSRAGSGGVLETQYF,TGCGCCAGCAGCCGCGCCGGGAGCGGGGGGGTTTTGGAGACCCAGTACTTC
NA,14,NA,TRBV19,TRBJ1-1,CASSPDLERFPAFF,TGTGCCAGTAGCCCCGATTTGGAAAGGTTTCCTGCTTTCTTT
NA,19,NA,TRBV18,TRBJ2-1,CASSPPRGRGLDSYNEQFF,TGTGCCAGCTCACCACCGAGGGGGCGGGGGCTCGACTCCTACAATGAGCAGTTCTTC
TRBD1,13,NA,TRBV4-1,TRBJ2-3,CASSRTGEDTQYF,TGCGCCAGCAGCCGGACAGGGGAAGATACGCAGTATTTT
NA,14,NA,TRBV27,TRBJ1-1,CASSWTPGNTEAFF,TGTGCCAGCAGTTGGACGCCGGGGAACACTGAAGCTTTCTTT
TRBD1,14,NA,TRBV3-1/TRBV3-2,TRBJ1-2,CASSVGTGARGYTF,TGTGCCAGCAGCGTGGGGACAGGGGCACGTGGCTACACCTTC
NA,15,once,TRBV5-1,TRBJ1-2,CASSSLDTSPYGYTF,TGCGCCAGCAGCTCACTAGACACGTCTCCCTATGGCTACACCTTC
TRBD1,15,NA,TRBV5-8,TRBJ1-1,CASPVTGGADTEAFF,TGTGCCAGCCCCGTGACAGGGGGCGCGGACACTGAAGCTTTCTTT
TRBD2,17,NA,TRBV5-1,TRBJ2-5,CASSLTSGGLLQETQYF,TGCGCCAGCAGCTTGACTAGCGGGGGGCTCCTCCAAGAGACCCAGTACTTC
NA,15,NA,TRBV10-2,TRBJ1-6,CASREAFVAGSPLHF,TGCGCCAGCAGAGAAGCCTTTGTCGCGGGTTCACCCCTCCACTTT
NA,16,few,TRBV5-1,TRBJ1-4,CASSPLSIAFNEKLFF,TGCGCCAGCAGCCCGCTATCCATTGCGTTTAATGAAAAACTGTTTTTT
NA,14,NA,TRBV7-9,TRBJ2-3,CASARSGGADTQYF,TGTGCCAGCGCTAGGTCCGGTGGGGCAGATACGCAGTATTTT
NA,15,NA,TRBV4-3,TRBJ1-2,CASSQGSGGAYGYTF,TGCGCCAGCAGCCAGGGGTCGGGGGGAGCCTATGGCTACACCTTC
NA,16,NA,TRBV27,TRBJ1-6,CASRGGGSSYNSPLHF,TGTGCCAGCAGGGGCGGGGGGAGTTCCTATAATTCACCCCTCCACTTT
TRBD1,14,NA,TRBV19,TRBJ2-3,CASTTGQGADTQYF,TGTGCCAGTACCACAGGACAGGGAGCAGATACGCAGTATTTT
TRBD2,15,NA,TRBV19,TRBJ2-2,CASGAGVSNTGELFF,TGTGCCTCAGGAGCGGGGGTCTCGAACACCGGGGAGCTGTTTTTT
NA,12,NA,TRBV6-5,TRBJ2-1,CASSYSGEVPFF,TGTGCCAGCAGTTACTCCGGAGAGGTTCCGTTCTTC
NA,15,NA,TRBV5-4,TRBJ2-1,CASREPGFSYNEQFF,TGTGCCAGCAGGGAGCCGGGGTTCTCCTACAATGAGCAGTTCTTC
NA,16,NA,TRBV24-1,TRBJ2-5,CATGEPGTLFGETQYF,TGTGCCACCGGTGAACCCGGGACCCTTTTTGGAGAGACCCAGTACTTC
NA,15,once,TRBV4-3,TRBJ2-3,CASSQRVAYEDTQYF,TGCGCCAGCAGCCAACGAGTGGCGTATGAAGATACGCAGTATTTT
NA,13,NA,TRBV7-2,TRBJ1-4,CASSLVFREKLFF,TGTGCCAGCAGCTTAGTCTTCCGTGAAAAACTGTTTTTT
NA,12,NA,TRBV3-1/TRBV3-2,TRBJ1-3,CASSSLGNTIYF,TGTGCCAGCAGCTCTCTCGGAAACACCATATATTTT
NA,15,NA,TRBV3-1/TRBV3-2,TRBJ2-5,CASSRPRNSQETQYF,TGTGCCAGCAGCCGGCCGCGCAATTCACAAGAGACCCAGTACTTC
NA,13,few,TRBV5-6,TRBJ1-6,CASSLVQGSPLHF,TGTGCCAGCAGCTTGGTACAGGGCTCACCCCTCCACTTT
NA,15,NA,TRBV28,TRBJ2-4,CASSRDQGSKNIQYF,TGTGCCAGCAGTAGGGATCAGGGGTCCAAAAACATTCAGTACTTC
NA,16,NA,TRBV6-5,TRBJ2-1,CASSSLRGLPYNEQFF,TGTGCCAGCAGTTCCTTGAGAGGGTTACCCTACAATGAGCAGTTCTTC
NA,16,NA,TRBV19,TRBJ1-5,CASSPRGAVSNQPQHF,TGTGCCAGTAGTCCCCGGGGGGCCGTGAGCAATCAGCCCCAGCATTTT
NA,16,NA,TRBV5-4,TRBJ1-1,CASSSRALPGHTEAFF,TGTGCCAGCAGCTCCCGGGCTCTCCCGGGCCACACTGAAGCTTTCTTT
TRBD1,16,NA,TRBV6-6,TRBJ1-6,CASRQDRGTSNSPLHF,TGTGCCAGCAGGCAAGACAGGGGAACGAGCAATTCACCCCTCCACTTT
NA,15,once,TRBV6-2/TRBV6-3,TRBJ1-1,CASSYSRATDTEAFF,TGTGCCAGCAGTTACTCGAGGGCCACGGACACTGAAGCTTTCTTT
NA,14,NA,TRBV21-1,TRBJ2-4,CATSRGGGINIQYF,TGTGCCACCTCTAGGGGCGGGGGGATTAACATTCAGTACTTC
NA,12,few,TRBV4-1,TRBJ1-5,CASPPYYQPQHF,TGCGCCAGCCCGCCTTACTATCAGCCCCAGCATTTT
TRBD2,16,NA,TRBV9,TRBJ2-1,CASSAGGGSSYNEQFF,TGTGCCAGCAGCGCCGGCGGGGGGAGCTCCTACAATGAGCAGTTCTTC
NA,14,NA,TRBV9,TRBJ2-3,CASSPPPSTDTQYF,TGTGCCAGCAGCCCACCCCCAAGCACAGATACGCAGTATTTT
NA,14,NA,TRBV7-2,TRBJ1-2,CASSLGGSNYGYTF,TGTGCCAGCAGCTTAGGTGGTTCAAACTATGGCTACACCTTC
NA,15,NA,TRBV4-1,TRBJ1-2,CASSQVGDLSYGYTF,TGCGCCAGCAGCCAAGTAGGTGATCTGTCCTATGGCTACACCTTC
TRBD2,16,NA,TRBV5-1,TRBJ2-3,CASSLERGGAGDTQYF,TGCGCCAGCAGCTTGGAGCGCGGGGGGGCCGGAGATACGCAGTATTTT
NA,11,NA,TRBV12-3/TRBV12-4,TRBJ1-1,CASSLKTEAFF,TGTGCCAGCAGTTTAAAGACTGAAGCTTTCTTT
NA,14,NA,TRBV19,TRBJ1-2,CASSIGGTKRGYTF,TGTGCCAGTAGTATTGGGGGGACAAAGAGGGGCTACACCTTC